Listed below are T cell receptor beta chains from one sample, sequenced in a study of T cell responses to AZD1222 COVID-19 vaccine. TCRdb keeps only in-frame clones here, not all; method: immunoSEQ multiplex PCR. The sample lists 70,000 to 95,000 clones, under 90% occurring once. This material consisted of peripheral blood, taken 28 days after the second AZD1222 dose. The receptor set was obtained from an adult who received the AZD1222 COVID-19 vaccine. Both conserved end residues are part of each CDR3. D genes are given only for firm matches. Size is stated for part of the rows, as once, few or many counts, or as a class when the clone is expanded.

>NA|TRBV4-1|TRBJ2-2|NA
TGCGCCAGCAGCCAAAGGGTTCTGGCGGGGATCTCGAACACCGGGGAGCTGTTTTTT
CASSQRVLAGISNTGELFF
>NA|TRBV19|TRBJ1-1|TRBD1
TGTGCCAGTAGTATTTGGGCAGGGGGCGTGAAGACTGAAGCTTTCTTT
CASSIWAGGVKTEAFF
>few|TRBV7-8|TRBJ1-3|NA
TGTGCCAGCAGCTGGGACCAGGGATCTGGAAACACCATATATTTT
CASSWDQGSGNTIYF
>NA|TRBV10-3|TRBJ2-3|NA
TGTGCCATCAGTGAAAGTAGTAGTACAGATACGCAGTATTTT
CAISESSSTDTQYF
>NA|TRBV6-5|TRBJ2-5|NA
TGTGCCAGCGGCCAAGACAGACGGGGAGAGACCCAGTACTTC
CASGQDRRGETQYF
>NA|TRBV6-2/TRBV6-3|TRBJ2-7|TRBD1
TGTGCCAGCAGTTTACAGGGGGCAACGGCCGAGCAGTACTTC
CASSLQGATAEQYF
>NA|TRBV4-1|TRBJ1-6|TRBD1
TGCGCCAGCAGCCAAGAGTGGGGGACAGGGAGGAATTCACCCCTCCACTTT
CASSQEWGTGRNSPLHF
>NA|TRBV6-5|TRBJ2-7|TRBD2
TGTGCCAGCTGGACTAGCGGAATCAACGAGCAGTACTTC
CASWTSGINEQYF
>few|TRBV30|TRBJ1-5|NA
TGTGCCTGGAGAGGGGCCTTCAATCAGCCCCAGCATTTT
CAWRGAFNQPQHF
>NA|TRBV2|TRBJ2-5|TRBD2
TGTGCCAGCAAACTATGGACTAGCGGGGGGGAGACCCAGTACTTC
CASKLWTSGGETQYF
>NA|TRBV6-2/TRBV6-3|TRBJ1-5|NA
TGTGCCAGCAGTATAACAGCCAGCAATCAGCCCCAGCATTTT
CASSITASNQPQHF